This TCR beta chain was recorded in a study of beta chain features in type 1 diabetes. This CDR3 comprises 13 residues. With 2 bases clipped from V and 8 bases from J, the junction kept 4 bases outside the gene matches. CDR1 SGHRS and CDR2 YFSETQ come from the germline V gene. In its sample, this clone was seen a few times. The investigators reverse transcribed all of the isolated RNA, so they sequenced expressed TCRB transcripts. The method was immunoSEQ multiplex PCR; TCRdb's version includes in-frame clones alone and lacks a portion of them. This sample has 110,000 or so clones, with approximately 37% found just once.

This chain uses TRBV5-1 with TRBJ2-7, with 10 bases fitting TRBD2. This receptor was obtained from a woman aged 18-30 years in good health. Sequences were obtained from stem cell memory CD4+ T cells from blood. CDR3 coding DNA: TGCGCCAGCAGCTTTTCTAGCGGGAGACAGCAGTACTTC. This translates into CASSFSSGRQQYF.